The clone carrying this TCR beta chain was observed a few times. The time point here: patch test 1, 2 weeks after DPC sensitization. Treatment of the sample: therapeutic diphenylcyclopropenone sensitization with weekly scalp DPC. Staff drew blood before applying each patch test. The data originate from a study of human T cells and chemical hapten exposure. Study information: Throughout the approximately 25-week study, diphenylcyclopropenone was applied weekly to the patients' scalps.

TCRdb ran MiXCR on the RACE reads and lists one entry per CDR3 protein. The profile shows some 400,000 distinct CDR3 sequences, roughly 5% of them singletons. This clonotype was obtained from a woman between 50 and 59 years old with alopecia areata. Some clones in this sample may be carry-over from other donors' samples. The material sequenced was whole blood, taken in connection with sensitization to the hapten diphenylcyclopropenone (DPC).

The CDR3 DNA sequence: TGTGCCAGCAGTTCGGGACAGGGGATCAACGAGCAGTACTTC. Translated, it gives CASSSGQGINEQYF. The chain has TRBV6-2 or TRBV6-3 and TRBJ2-7; 10 bases align to TRBD1. The V and J ends lost 4 bases and 5 bases, in that order; junction bases with no gene match: 5. CDR1 MNHEY and CDR2 SVGEGT come from the germline V gene. The CDR3 has 14 residues.